Below, 2 T cell receptor beta chains from the same sample are listed, as sequenced in a study of blood T cell repertoires in COVID-19. Here immunoSEQ multiplex PCR was the method, and the copy in TCRdb shows in-frame clones only, minus some. The sample has 150,000 to 190,000 clones, 80% seen once; the top ten hold about 0.58%. The sequenced sample consisted of peripheral blood. Every receptor here comes from a man aged 55 to 70 with acute or convalescent COVID-19.

The J gene is TRBJ1-1, the V gene TRBV29-1, with D uncertain. CDR1 and CDR2 from the germline V gene are SQVTM and ANQGSEA. The CDR3 is 10 residues long. The V gene lost 5 bases and the J gene lost 11 bases, with 12 bases spanning the gap. This CDR3 reads CSVHDSVAFF. The CDR3 bases are TGCAGCGTTCACGACTCCGTTGCTTTCTTT. Full variable domain (remainder filled in from reference TRBV29-1 and TRBJ1-1): SAVISQKPSRDICQRGTSLTIQCQVDSQVTMMFWYRQQPGQSLTLIATANQGSEATYESGFVIDKFPISRPNLTFSTLTVSNMSPEDSSIYLCSVHDSVAFFGQGTRLTVV.

The J gene is TRBJ2-7, the V gene TRBV13; a possible D gene is TRBD1 (5 bases). The V gene lost 0 bases and the J gene lost 12 bases, with 18 bases spanning the gap. CDR1 and CDR2 (germline): PRHDT, FYEKMQ (reference sequence). The CDR3 totals 14 residues. The CDR3 nucleotides read TGTGCCAGCAGCTTAGGATCCACCAGCAGGGCTGCGTACTTC. Translated, it gives CASSLGSTSRAAYF.